One and the same sample provided the 7 T cell receptor beta chains below, sequenced in a study of shared clonotypes between healthy human individuals (dated by TCRdb to 2020 to 2021). Library preparation was by the immunoSEQ multiplex PCR assay. The immuneACCESS repertoire file appears here via TCRdb, limited to in-frame rearrangements. These files lack a portion of the clones; in checked studies, under half of the deficit traces to unresolved V genes, and the cause of the others is not known. This sample is represented by 2 million to 2.5 million clones; just under 95% of them were singletons. The ten biggest clones cover 0.37% of the sample. Sequencing was done on a sample of naive CD4+ T cells from PBMCs. The meaning of the sample's cell subset or site label: CD45RA+ positively selected. Receptors were obtained from a man younger than 30 in good health. Some clones in this sample may be carry-over from other donors' samples.

This chain links TRBV7-9 with TRBJ2-5; D might be TRBD1 or TRBD2, each matching 5 bases. The CDR3 length is 12 residues. CDR1 and CDR2 from the germline V gene are SEHNR and FQNEAQ (reference sequence). Trimming took 10 bases from V and 8 from J, leaving 17 bases between them. As DNA, the CDR3 is TGTGCCACGGGGACGTTGGGGGAAACCCAGTACTTC. Translated: CATGTLGETQYF. Supplemented by reference TRBV7-9 and TRBJ2-5, the full variable domain reads DTGVSQNPRHKITKRGQNVTFRCDPISEHNRLYWYRQTLGQGPEFLTYFQNEAQLEKSRLLSDRFSAERPKGSFSTLEIQRTEQGDSAMYLCATGTLGETQYFGPGTRLLVL.

The chain couples TRBV5-1 to TRBJ1-5, with no clear D. The CDR3 covers 13 residues. Looked up from germline, CDR1 is SGHRS and CDR2 is YFSETQ. The ends were cut back, 7 bases at V and 9 bases at J, with 17 bases in the middle. The CDR3 sequence: CASSVGGRGPQHF. CDR3 in DNA: TGCGCCAGCTCGGTAGGAGGGCGCGGGCCCCAGCATTTT.

The rearrangement uses TRBV7-9 and TRBJ1-2; D might be TRBD1 (5 bases). V lost 6 bases, J lost 4 bases, and 18 bases lay in between. The CDR3 runs 15 residues. Per the germline V gene, CDR1 is SEHNR and CDR2 is FQNEAQ (reference sequence). CDR3 loop: CASRPYLQGSYGYTF. CDR3 sequence (DNA): TGTGCCAGCAGGCCATACCTCCAGGGTAGCTATGGCTACACCTTC.

With respect to this clone: The identical CDR3 is also encoded by other nucleotide sequences in the sample. The chain uses TRBV7-9 and TRBJ1-2, with 8 positions matching TRBD1. J lost 4 bases, V lost 5 bases, and 3 bases had no gene match. CDR3 length: 13 residues. The germline V gene encodes CDR1 SEHNR and CDR2 FQNEAQ (reference sequence). The CDR3 region is CASSLGQGYGYTF. CDR3 DNA: TGTGCCAGCAGCCTCGGACAGGGCTATGGCTACACCTTC.

CDR3 amino acids: CASSLQQVTYEQYF. In nucleotides, the CDR3 is TGTGCCAGCTCACTTCAACAGGTAACCTACGAGCAGTACTTC. This chain uses TRBV18 with TRBJ2-7; maybe TRBD1 (5 bases). V was trimmed by 4 bases and J by 2 bases, leaving 12 bases between them. The CDR3 is made up of 14 amino acids. CDR1 and CDR2 from the germline V gene are KGHSH and LQKENI.

This clone was seen a single time. The genes are TRBV9 and TRBJ2-3; the match to TRBD2 covers 8 bases. The CDR3 has 16 amino acids. CDR1 and CDR2 (germline): SGDLS, YYNGEE. Unmatched junction bases numbered 10, after V lost 6 bases and J lost 1 base. The CDR3 DNA sequence: TGTGCCAGCATTTCCCGATCTAGCGGGCGCACAGATACGCAGTATTTT. Amino acid sequence: CASISRSSGRTDTQYF.

The J gene is TRBJ2-7, the V gene TRBV6-1; TRBD2 matches at 9 bases. Germline CDR1 and CDR2: MNHNS and SASEGT. V shed 10 bases, J shed 2 bases, and the junction held 9 bases outside the gene matches. The CDR3 contains 14 residues. CDR3 in amino acids: CATRVAGAAYEQYF. CDR3 nucleotide sequence: TGTGCCACCCGGGTAGCGGGAGCGGCCTACGAGCAGTACTTC.